The rows below give T cell receptor beta chains drawn from one sample of a study of tumor-infiltrating lymphocytes in primary liver carcinoma. From the multiplex PCR reads, TCRdb called clonotypes with MiXCR, one entry per CDR3 protein. The sample lists tens of thousands of distinct CDR3 sequences, roughly 77% occurring once. Material: liver tumor tissue from sampling region 2. The receptors here all came from a man aged 35 to 55 with primary liver carcinoma and hepatitis B virus infection. Both conserved end residues are part of each CDR3. Fields, in order: J gene, V gene, clone size, CDR3 protein. Clone size is given for some rows only: seen once, a few or many times, or a class if the clone is expanded.

TRBJ2-1	TRBV6-1	-	CASNMGLAEFNDQLF
TRBJ2-5	TRBV29-1	-	CSGVGQGQDTQYF
TRBJ2-2	TRBV11-2	-	CASSLDRGGVRPSTGELPF
TRBJ1-5	TRBV2	-	CASSEALRVWDNRPQHF
TRBJ2-1	TRBV14	-	CASSQLGGSGNEQFF
TRBJ1-1	TRBV29-1	-	CSVRQALNTETFF
TRBJ2-5	TRBV13	-	CASSLETEEETQYF
TRBJ2-1	TRBV5-1	-	CASSLLGLSGSGGEQFF
TRBJ2-2	TRBV29-1	many	CSVGRAALNTGELFF
TRBJ1-6	TRBV6-1	-	CASSRDHNSPLHF
TRBJ2-1	TRBV29-1	-	CSVGPPSSLHNEQFF
TRBJ2-3	TRBV5-5	many	CASSLGLARTDTQYF
TRBJ1-6	TRBV4-2	many	CASSQAAGQINSPLHF
TRBJ2-3	TRBV7-3	few	CASSPRGGSPDTQYF
TRBJ1-1	TRBV29-1	-	CNVDAATYTEAFF
TRBJ2-7	TRBV30	-	CALRSAYDQYF
TRBJ2-7	TRBV5-5	few	CVSSLTGKTYEQYF
TRBJ2-5	TRBV29-1	few	CSVGGRAVETQYF
TRBJ2-2	TRBV11-2	-	CASGSGAAHTGELFF
TRBJ2-1	TRBV4-2	few	CASSQGRGVYNEQFF
TRBJ2-3	TRBV20-1	many	CSAREWAPDTQYF
TRBJ1-1	TRBV11-2	-	CASSPPQHGGIEASF
TRBJ2-2	TRBV28	-	CASSLIAGRTGELFF
-	TRBV6-9	-	CASSWGPAGRGDTQHF
TRBJ2-1	TRBV12-3/TRBV12-4	-	CACSSWGASSYDEQFF
TRBJ2-1	TRBV11-3	-	CASSLSGGLNEQFF
TRBJ2-1	TRBV10-1	once	CASSGKRDSYNEQFF
TRBJ2-2	TRBV29-1	-	CSVPAGGPSAYTGELFF
TRBJ1-2	TRBV12-3/TRBV12-4	-	CASSLAVRVNYGYTF
TRBJ2-7	TRBV5-1	-	CVGSLEGDGEQYF
TRBJ2-7	TRBV11-2	few	CTSSLSVGLAGGGYEQYF
TRBJ1-5	TRBV30	-	CAWSRGANQPQHF
TRBJ2-7	TRBV6-5	-	CTSSYSRADRAAEQYF
TRBJ2-3	TRBV10-2	-	CASRNLAGGPGGGTDTQYF
TRBJ2-1	TRBV4-1	-	CASSQYLSMDSRNEQFF
TRBJ2-1	TRBV29-1	-	CSVGPPSSSHDEQLF
TRBJ2-7	TRBV11-2	-	CASSLVGRSFYGQYF
TRBJ1-1	TRBV7-9	-	CASSAAVAPLQAFF
TRBJ1-2	TRBV29-1	-	CSDGEQGRASGYTF
TRBJ1-1	TRBV30	-	CTWSLADTEAFF
TRBJ1-4	TRBV6-9	-	CAGGSTGSRPTNEKLFF
TRBJ2-7	TRBV14	-	CASSLDRGPYEQCF
TRBJ2-3	TRBV11-2	-	CASSPDNPLQIERNTDTQYF
TRBJ2-7	TRBV29-1	-	CSAPGTSGGHYYEQYF
TRBJ2-2	TRBV6-5	-	CDSSYAVDATGELVF
TRBJ2-1	TRBV10-1	once	CTSSERNSYNEQFF
TRBJ2-3	TRBV11-2	-	CASSLGRLAGDTQYF
TRBJ1-4	TRBV6-6	-	CASSRYVLGGTNEKLFF
TRBJ2-3	TRBV20-1	few	CSTGVTDTQYF
TRBJ2-7	TRBV5-1	-	CARSFGTSNERYF
TRBJ2-3	TRBV10-3	-	CAIRPSKTGDTDMHYF
TRBJ1-5	TRBV4-1	-	CASSPLGTGVSNQPQHF
TRBJ2-7	TRBV11-2	-	CASSLVLLSYDQYF
TRBJ2-3	TRBV28	many	CASSFPLPSLSSTDTQYF
TRBJ2-7	TRBV6-2/TRBV6-3	-	CAGSRLAGSYEQYF
TRBJ1-1	TRBV5-5	medium-sized	CASSLVGGANTEAFF
TRBJ2-1	TRBV11-2	-	CASSLDIGLATGKQFF
TRBJ2-1	TRBV4-1	-	CASSQGTSGGDYTEQFF
TRBJ2-3	TRBV11-2	once	CASSHTSEFEDTQYF